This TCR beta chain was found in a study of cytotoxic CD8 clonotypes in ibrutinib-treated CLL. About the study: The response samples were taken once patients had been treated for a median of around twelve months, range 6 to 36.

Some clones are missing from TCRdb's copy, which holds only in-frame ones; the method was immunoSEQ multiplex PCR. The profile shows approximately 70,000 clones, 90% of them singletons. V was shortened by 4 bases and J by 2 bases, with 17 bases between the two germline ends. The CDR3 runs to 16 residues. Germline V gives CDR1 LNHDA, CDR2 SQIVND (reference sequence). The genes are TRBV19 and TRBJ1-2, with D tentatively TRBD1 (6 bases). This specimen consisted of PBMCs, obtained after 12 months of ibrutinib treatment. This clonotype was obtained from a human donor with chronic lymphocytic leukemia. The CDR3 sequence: CASSTPLGQRNYGYTF. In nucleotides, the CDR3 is TGTGCCAGTAGTACACCCCTCGGACAGCGCAACTATGGCTACACCTTC.